These T cell receptor beta chains were read from a single sample in a study of T cell responses to AZD1222 COVID-19 vaccine. Measured with immunoSEQ multiplex PCR; TCRdb has only the in-frame clones, and not every one. The sample carries roughly 99,000 clones, approximately 89% recorded once. The sequencing here drew on peripheral blood, taken 28 days after the second AZD1222 dose. Source of these receptors: an adult who received the AZD1222 COVID-19 vaccine. Both conserved end residues are part of each CDR3. A D gene is named only where the DNA matches it firmly. Clone sizes are given selectively: once, few, many, or a class where the clone is expanded.

v_gene,abundance,d_gene,j_gene,CDR3nt,CDR3aa
TRBV6-6,.,.,TRBJ1-5,TGTGCCAGCAGTTATCAACAGGGAAATCAGCCCCAGCATTTT,CASSYQQGNQPQHF
TRBV28,.,TRBD2,TRBJ2-2,TGTGCCAGCAGTGTGAGCGGGAGGAAGAACACCGGGGAGCTGTTTTTT,CASSVSGRKNTGELFF
TRBV6-5,.,.,TRBJ2-3,TGTGCCAGCAGGGTTATAGCGGTTCGCACAGATACGCAGTATTTT,CASRVIAVRTDTQYF
TRBV5-1,.,TRBD2,TRBJ2-1,TGCGCCAGCAGCTTGGCTTGGACTAGCGGCAATGAGCAGTTCTTC,CASSLAWTSGNEQFF
TRBV28,.,TRBD2,TRBJ2-1,TGTGCCAGCAGTCCCCAGCGGACTAGCGGGAGGGCCTCCGGGTTCAATGAGCAGTTCTTC,CASSPQRTSGRASGFNEQFF
TRBV7-2,.,.,TRBJ1-6,TGTGCCAGCAGCTTAGGGGTTTGGGGGGATTCACCCCTCCACTTT,CASSLGVWGDSPLHF
TRBV19,.,.,TRBJ1-6,TGTGCCAGTAGTATGGGGCAGTATAATTCACCCCTCCACTTT,CASSMGQYNSPLHF
TRBV19,.,.,TRBJ1-2,TGTGCCAGTAGTATAGATCCCGGGACCTATGGCTACACCTTC,CASSIDPGTYGYTF
TRBV19,.,TRBD2,TRBJ2-2,TGTGCCAGTAGTATAGGACTAGCGGGAGCCACCGGGGAGCTGTTTTTT,CASSIGLAGATGELFF
TRBV30,.,TRBD1,TRBJ2-7,TGTGCCTGGAATCAGGGGGCCTACGAGCAGTACTTC,CAWNQGAYEQYF
TRBV18,.,.,TRBJ2-7,TGTGCCAGCTCAACGGATCCCGTTTACGAGCAGTACTTC,CASSTDPVYEQYF
TRBV9,.,TRBD2,TRBJ2-1,TGTGCCAGCAGCGTTGAAGGCGGGAGGAACAATGAGCAGTTCTTC,CASSVEGGRNNEQFF
TRBV5-1,.,.,TRBJ2-2,TGCGCCAGCAGCTTGGAGGGGGGGCAGTCCGGGGAGCTGTTTTTT,CASSLEGGQSGELFF
TRBV23-1,.,.,TRBJ1-3,TGCGCCAGCAGTCACCCGGTACTCGGGGACACTGGAAACACCATATATTTT,CASSHPVLGDTGNTIYF
TRBV5-4,.,.,TRBJ1-6,TGTGCCAGCAGCCCCGGACCCCTTTATAATTCACCCCTCCACTTT,CASSPGPLYNSPLHF
TRBV7-9,.,TRBD1,TRBJ1-4,TGTGCCAGTGGGACAGGGGGCGAAAAACTGTTTTTT,CASGTGGEKLFF
TRBV5-6,.,TRBD1,TRBJ2-2,TGTGCCAGCACCGCTCCCTTCCGGGACAGGGCGAACACCGGGGAGCTGTTTTTT,CASTAPFRDRANTGELFF
TRBV3-1/TRBV3-2,.,TRBD1,TRBJ2-7,TGTGCCAGCAGCGTAGGACAGGCGATTTCCTACGAGCAGTACTTC,CASSVGQAISYEQYF
TRBV6-5,.,.,TRBJ2-2,TGTGCCAGCTCCCCTTTGGCCGGGGAGCTGTTTTTT,CASSPLAGELFF
TRBV18,.,.,TRBJ2-1,TGTGCCAGCTCACCCGAATTGGGGAATGAGCAGTTCTTC,CASSPELGNEQFF
TRBV27,.,TRBD2,TRBJ2-5,TGTGCCAGCAAAGGACTAGCGGGAGGAATACAAGAGACCCAGTACTTC,CASKGLAGGIQETQYF
TRBV28,once,TRBD1,TRBJ1-2,TGTGCCAGCAGTTTGGTCGGGACAGGGCCTTATGGCTACACCTTC,CASSLVGTGPYGYTF
TRBV19,.,.,TRBJ2-1,TGTGCCAGTAGTATATCACGTCCTGGGGGGCAGTTCTTC,CASSISRPGGQFF
TRBV6-5,.,.,TRBJ2-3,TGTGCCAGCAGTCCCTCGGATACGCAGTATTTT,CASSPSDTQYF
TRBV27,.,.,TRBJ2-1,TGTGCCAGCAGTTTCCTACCCGCCCAGCCCCCCTACAATGAGCAGTTCTTC,CASSFLPAQPPYNEQFF
TRBV19,.,.,TRBJ2-2,TGTGCCAGTACCCCCGGGACATCGAACACCGGGGAGCTGTTTTTT,CASTPGTSNTGELFF
TRBV4-3,.,TRBD2,TRBJ2-1,TGCGCCAGCAGCCAAGGACTAGCGGGAGGCTACAATGAGCAGTTCTTC,CASSQGLAGGYNEQFF
TRBV6-1,.,.,TRBJ1-2,TGTGCCAGCAGTGAAGGGGGGTCCCGGTATGGCTACACCTTC,CASSEGGSRYGYTF
TRBV19,.,.,TRBJ2-7,TGTGCCAGTAGAGCCCCGGGTAGAGGGGGCGAGCAGTACTTC,CASRAPGRGGEQYF
TRBV7-2,.,.,TRBJ2-7,TGTGCCAGCAGCTTAGTTGGGGCGGGGGCCTCCATGGGTTTGAAGCAGTACTTC,CASSLVGAGASMGLKQYF
TRBV28,.,.,TRBJ1-4,TGTGCCAGCAGTCCTACAGCTGCAACTAATGAAAAACTGTTTTTT,CASSPTAATNEKLFF
TRBV7-9,.,TRBD1,TRBJ1-5,TGTGCCAGCAGCTTAGGGGACAGGAGTGATCAGCCCCAGCATTTT,CASSLGDRSDQPQHF
TRBV9,.,.,TRBJ2-2,TGTGCCAGCAGCTTCGACCCCAGGGGTTCATGGGCGAACACCGGGGAGCTGTTTTTT,CASSFDPRGSWANTGELFF
TRBV7-3,.,.,TRBJ1-5,TGTGCCAGCAGCTTAGACCAGAATCAGCCCCAGCATTTT,CASSLDQNQPQHF
TRBV20-1,.,.,TRBJ2-1,TGCAGTGCTAGAGGTCCCGGGCTGGAGTTCTTC,CSARGPGLEFF
TRBV5-1,.,.,TRBJ2-3,TGCGCCAGTCGAACCGGGACCACCCTTAGCACAGATACGCAGTATTTT,CASRTGTTLSTDTQYF
TRBV28,.,.,TRBJ1-5,TGTGCCAGCAGTTTATTTGGGGGTGAAGGGCTGGTGCAGCCCCAGCATTTT,CASSLFGGEGLVQPQHF
TRBV3-1/TRBV3-2,.,TRBD1,TRBJ1-1,TGTGCCAGCAGACCCAGGACAGGTCGCGTCACTGAAGCTTTCTTT,CASRPRTGRVTEAFF
TRBV6-1,.,.,TRBJ2-1,TGTGCCAGCAGTGAAGCTACAGGGTCCTACAATGAGCAGTTCTTC,CASSEATGSYNEQFF
TRBV4-1,.,.,TRBJ1-6,TGCGCCAGCAGCCTTACCTTTGGTGATTCACCCCTCCACTTT,CASSLTFGDSPLHF
TRBV28,.,TRBD1,TRBJ1-2,TGTGCCAGCAGTTCGCAGGGGGCGCGGGGCTACACCTTC,CASSSQGARGYTF
TRBV9,once,.,TRBJ1-1,TGTGCCAGCAGCATAGTCCCATCGGCGAACACTGAAGCTTTCTTT,CASSIVPSANTEAFF
TRBV6-1,once,.,TRBJ1-1,TGTGCCAGCAGTGCCAGCAGGGTAGGAGGGACCACTGAAGCTTTCTTT,CASSASRVGGTTEAFF
TRBV30,.,TRBD1,TRBJ1-4,TGTGCCTGGAGGGCCGGACAGGGCGAGGAAAAACTGTTTTTT,CAWRAGQGEEKLFF
TRBV7-3,.,.,TRBJ2-1,TGTGCCAGCAGCTTAATGGCGGTAGGCCCTAAGAAGTTGATCTTC,CASSLMAVGPKKLIF
TRBV27,.,TRBD2,TRBJ2-7,TGTGCCAGCAGTTTCACCGGGACTAGCCCACCCTACGAGCAGTACTTC,CASSFTGTSPPYEQYF
TRBV2,.,TRBD1,TRBJ1-1,TGTGCCAGCCAGGGACAGATGAACACTGAAGCTTTCTTT,CASQGQMNTEAFF
TRBV18,.,.,TRBJ2-1,TGTGCCAGCTCACCGGGGGACTTAAGGGAGTTCTTC,CASSPGDLREFF
TRBV5-1,once,.,TRBJ1-2,TGCGCCAGCAGCTTGGCACCGGGGAATGGCTACACCTTC,CASSLAPGNGYTF
TRBV3-1/TRBV3-2,.,.,TRBJ1-5,TGTGCCAGCAGCCAAGATAGGGCCCAGCCCCAGCATTTT,CASSQDRAQPQHF